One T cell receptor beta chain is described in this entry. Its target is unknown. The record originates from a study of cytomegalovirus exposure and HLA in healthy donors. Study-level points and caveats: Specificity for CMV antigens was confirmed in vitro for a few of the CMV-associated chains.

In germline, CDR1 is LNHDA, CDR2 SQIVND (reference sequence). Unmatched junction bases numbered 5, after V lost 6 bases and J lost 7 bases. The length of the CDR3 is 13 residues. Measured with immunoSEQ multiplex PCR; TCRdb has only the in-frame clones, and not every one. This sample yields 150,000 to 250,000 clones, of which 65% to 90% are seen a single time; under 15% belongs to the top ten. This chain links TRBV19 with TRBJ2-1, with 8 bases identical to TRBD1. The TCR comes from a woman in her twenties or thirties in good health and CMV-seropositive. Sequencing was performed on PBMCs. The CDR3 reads CASSGQGLNEQFF. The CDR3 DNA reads TGTGCCAGTAGCGGACAGGGTCTGAATGAGCAGTTCTTC. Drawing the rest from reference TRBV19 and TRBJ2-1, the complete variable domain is DGGITQSPKYLFRKEGQNVTLSCEQNLNHDAMYWYRQDPGQGLRLIYYSQIVNDFQKGDIAEGYSVSREKKESFPLTVTSAQKNPTAFYLCASSGQGLNEQFFGPGTRLTVL.